These 27 T cell receptor beta chains share one sample of origin, sequenced in a study of blood T cells in healthy people across ages. Sample-barcoded 5' priming and a J-beta primer mix drove a second PCR of about 6 to 12 cycles. TCRdb reanalysed the 5' RACE reads using MiXCR and keeps one entry per CDR3 protein. The repertoire holds over 1,500,000 distinct CDR3 sequences, with roughly two fifths as singletons. The material sequenced was blood. These receptors originate from a human donor in good health.

This clonotype showed up just a few times. The chain couples TRBV27 to TRBJ1-2; 7 bases fit TRBD1. There are 13 residues in the CDR3. Germline CDR1 MNHEY, CDR2 SMNVEV (reference sequence). V trimming: 6 bases; J trimming: 6 bases; junction bases outside the gene matches: 7. Here the CDR3 reads CASRTHQGDGYTF. DNA of the CDR3: TGTGCCAGCAGAACCCACCAGGGGGATGGCTACACCTTC.

For the CDR3, the DNA is TGTGCCAGCAGTCTCGGGGACAGGGGGATCTTTGGCAATCAGCCCCAGCATTTT. Its translation: CASSLGDRGIFGNQPQHF. V gene TRBV12-3 or TRBV12-4 combines with J gene TRBJ1-5, with 11 bases identical to TRBD1. The V segment lost 5 bases and the J segment 2 bases; nucleotides outside the gene matches: 11. The CDR3 is 18 residues long.

This clonotype was detected a few times. As DNA, the CDR3 is TGCAGTGCTAGGGACAGGGCAAGGGGAGGCTACGTGCAGTACTTC. Encoded protein: CSARDRARGGYVQYF. The chain links TRBV20-1 to TRBJ2-4; 8 bases are shared with TRBD1. This CDR3 spans 15 amino acids. V was clipped by 3 bases and J by 13 bases; unmatched bases: 17. CDR1 is DFQATT and CDR2 is SNEGSKA in the germline V gene (reference sequence).

This clonotype was seen a handful of times. One end of the junction is discordant with germline, which a read error may explain. V is TRBV7-7 and J is TRBJ2-1; D ambiguous. The length of the CDR3 is 15 residues. Germline V gives CDR1 SSHAT, CDR2 FNYEAQ (reference sequence). The CDR3 protein is CASSLTAESYNEQFF. The CDR3 coding sequence is TGTGCTAGCAGCTTAACGGCAGAATCCTACAATGAGCAGTTCTTC.

This clonotype has just a few counts. The chain couples TRBV4-1 to TRBJ1-2; D possibly corresponds to TRBD1 (6 bases). V shed 4 bases and J shed 8 bases, with 17 bases lying between them. CDR1 MGHRA and CDR2 YSYEKL come from the germline V gene. This CDR3 is built from 14 residues. The CDR3 bases are TGCGCCAGCAGCCTGGGGTCCTCAGGGGTCGGCTACACCTTC. As protein: CASSLGSSGVGYTF.

At least ten counts were recorded for this clonotype. This chain uses TRBV7-2 with TRBJ2-7; 11 nucleotides align to TRBD2. The CDR3 consists of 17 residues. Losses at the gene ends were 5 bases for V and 0 bases for J; bases not matched to a gene: 9. Germline CDR1 SGHTA, CDR2 FQGNSA. CDR3 amino acids: CASSPNHLAGGSYEQYF. In DNA, the CDR3 is TGTGCCAGCAGCCCGAACCACCTAGCGGGGGGCTCCTACGAGCAGTACTTC.

The rearrangement uses TRBV19 and TRBJ1-4; 10 bases map to TRBD1. Germline assignment: CDR1 LNHDA and CDR2 SQIVND (reference sequence). The CDR3 is 16 amino acids. V lost 10 bases to trimming and J lost 2 bases; unmatched junction nucleotides: 10. CDR3 amino acids: CATRAGQGITNEKLFF. CDR3 nucleotide sequence: TGTGCCACCAGAGCGGGACAGGGGATCACTAATGAAAAACTGTTTTTT.

The chain couples TRBV9 to TRBJ2-3, with D perhaps TRBD2 (5 bases). CDR3 length: 14 residues. CDR1 is SGDLS and CDR2 is YYNGEE in the germline V gene. V dropped 3 bases and J dropped 2 bases, with 10 bases sitting between them. CDR3 protein: CASSAGSYTDTQYF. DNA of the CDR3: TGTGCCAGCAGCGCGGGATCTTACACAGATACGCAGTATTTT.

The chain recombines TRBV20-1 with TRBJ2-1; D gene unclear. Germline assignment: CDR1 DFQATT and CDR2 SNEGSKA (reference sequence). The CDR3 runs to 15 residues. The CDR3 protein is CRVPGWQHLGNEQFF. The CDR3 region has the DNA TGCAGGGTGCCCGGTTGGCAACACCTAGGCAATGAGCAGTTCTTC.

This clonotype was counted a few times. This chain uses TRBV20-1 with TRBJ1-5, with D possibly TRBD1 on 6 matching bases. This CDR3 is built from 13 residues. Trimming pared 6 bases from V and 5 bases from J, leaving 14 bases between. Germline V lookup: CDR1 DFQATT, CDR2 SNEGSKA (reference sequence). CDR3 sequence reads: CSARRGADQPQHF. The DNA for the CDR3 is TGCAGTGCCAGACGGGGGGCGGATCAGCCCCAGCATTTT.

The rearrangement links TRBV4-3 to TRBJ2-3; TRBD2 matches 15 bases. CDR1 is LGHNA, CDR2 YSLEER, per germline. CDR3 length: 20 residues. V shed 1 base, J shed 0 bases, and the junction held 8 bases outside the gene matches. In DNA form, the CDR3 reads TGCGCCAGCAGCCAAGGGAGACCGGGGACTAGCGGGGGGAGCACAGATACGCAGTATTTT. It translates to CASSQGRPGTSGGSTDTQYF.

V usage is TRBV7-2 and J usage is TRBJ2-4, with a possible D match to TRBD1 (6 bases). The J call is in doubt because the DNA end fits TRBJ2-7 better. This CDR3 has 14 amino acids. Germline V gene data show CDR1 as SGHTA and CDR2 as FQGNSA. The CDR3 spells CASSLQQGFDEQYF. The CDR3 DNA follows: TGTGCCAGCAGCTTGCAACAGGGATTCGACGAGCAGTACTTC.

V is TRBV12-3 or TRBV12-4 and J is TRBJ1-1, with a weak D call TRBD1 (5 bases). The CDR3 contains 15 residues. The V end lost 7 bases, the J end lost 0 bases, and 15 bases lay between the germline ends. The CDR3 reads CASTRDATMNTEAFF. Written as DNA, the CDR3 is TGTGCCAGCACCAGGGACGCCACAATGAACACTGAAGCTTTCTTT.

V and J are TRBV7-2 and TRBJ2-3; D gene unclear. V was clipped by 5 bases and J by 2 bases, with 17 bases between them. Germline CDR1 is SGHTA and CDR2 is FQGNSA. This CDR3 contains 16 residues. The CDR3: CASSPESTGYTDTQYF. Here the CDR3 DNA reads TGTGCCAGCAGCCCCGAATCGACTGGTTACACAGATACGCAGTATTTT.

This clonotype was detected only a few times. The chain links TRBV28 to TRBJ2-7; D is perhaps TRBD1 (6 bases). Germline V gives CDR1 MDHEN, CDR2 SYDVKM. The CDR3 is 15 residues long. Trimming left V 1 base short and J 2 bases short, with 12 bases between. CDR3 amino acids: CASSLYTGNAYEQYF. Here the CDR3 DNA reads TGTGCCAGCAGTTTATATACAGGGAATGCCTACGAGCAGTACTTC.

This clonotype was observed a few times. The gene calls are TRBV9 and TRBJ1-2; D ambiguous. Trimming took 3 bases from V and 6 from J, leaving 9 bases between them. The CDR3 has 12 amino acids. CDR1 and CDR2 from the germline V gene are SGDLS and YYNGEE. The CDR3 nucleotides are TGTGCCAGCAGCGGAAGCGGTAATGGCTACACCTTC. As protein: CASSGSGNGYTF.

This clonotype has more than one count but fewer than ten. The chain links TRBV12-3 or TRBV12-4 to TRBJ1-1, with D uncertain. Trimming removed 2 bases at V and 6 bases at J, with 19 bases between. The CDR3 runs 16 residues. CDR3 in DNA: TGTGCCAGCAGTTTAAGGCACGACAACATCCAACCTGAAGCTTTCTTT. The encoded protein is CASSLRHDNIQPEAFF.

This clonotype was seen more than once but under ten times. The chain couples TRBV6-7 to TRBJ1-2; D possibly corresponds to TRBD1 (6 bases). TRBV6-7 is placed among ORFs of uncertain function. The ends were cut back, 8 bases at V and 4 bases at J, with 17 bases in the middle. The CDR3 loop spans 14 amino acids. CDR3 nucleotide sequence: TGTGCCAGCCCCCTTACAGGGATCGGCTATGGCTACACCTTC. As protein: CASPLTGIGYGYTF.

This clonotype was detected only a few times. The chain links TRBV11-2 to TRBJ1-5; 8 bases fit TRBD1. Per germline, CDR1 SGHAT and CDR2 FQNNGV. J gave up 6 bases and V 5 bases, and 9 bases lay outside the gene matches. This CDR3 is built from 15 residues. The CDR3, as DNA: TGTGCCAGCAGCCCCGGACAGGGAGTGGGTCAGCCCCAGCATTTT. Protein: CASSPGQGVGQPQHF.

V gene TRBV20-1 combines with J gene TRBJ2-7, with D possibly matching TRBD2 (6 bases). CDR1 DFQATT and CDR2 SNEGSKA come from the germline V gene (reference sequence). The CDR3 length is 14 residues. V was clipped by 2 bases and J by 3 bases, with 14 bases between them. CDR3 DNA sequence: TGCAGTGCTAGAATAGCGCAGGGAGGCTACGAGCAGTACTTC. The encoded protein is CSARIAQGGYEQYF.

This chain connects TRBV20-1 to TRBJ2-1; TRBD2 agrees at 8 bases. CDR1 and CDR2 (germline): DFQATT, SNEGSKA (reference sequence). The V gene end was trimmed by 6 bases and the J gene end by 2 bases; junction bases not matched to a gene: 6. The CDR3 is 14 amino acids. The CDR3 DNA follows: TGCAGTGCGTCCCGCGGGGGGCCCTACAATGAGCAGTTCTTC. Its translation: CSASRGGPYNEQFF.

This clonotype occurred once. V and J are TRBV14 and TRBJ1-6, with D tentatively TRBD1 (5 bases). This CDR3 comprises 19 residues. Germline assignment: CDR1 SGHDN and CDR2 FVKESK. With 4 bases removed from V and 2 bases from J, the gap between germline ends came to 21 bases. CDR3 in amino acids: CASSPNEPGQGTYNSPLHF. As DNA, the CDR3 is TGTGCCAGCAGCCCCAACGAACCAGGGCAGGGAACCTATAATTCACCCCTCCACTTT.

The V call is TRBV7-2, the J call TRBJ2-7; 9 bases are shared with TRBD2. The J call may be wrong; the DNA end is better matched by TRBJ2-5. Germline lookup yields CDR1 SGHTA and CDR2 FQGNSA. The CDR3 spans 16 residues. In DNA, the CDR3 is TGTGCCAGCAGCCTACTTAGCGGGGGATTGAGAGAGACCCAGTACTTC. Amino acid sequence: CASSLLSGGLRETQYF.

The chain links TRBV27 to TRBJ2-1; 16 nucleotides align to TRBD2. The germline V gene has CDR1 MNHEY and CDR2 SMNVEV (reference sequence). This CDR3 is 17 amino acids long. Germline trimming cut 5 bases from V and 7 bases from J; bases unmatched to any gene: 8. The chain's CDR3 is CASSGTSGGASQNEQFF. The DNA for the CDR3 is TGTGCCAGCAGTGGGACTAGCGGGGGGGCCTCACAAAATGAGCAGTTCTTC.

The chain employs TRBV6-5 and TRBJ2-1, with 10 bases fitting TRBD1. The CDR3 has 15 amino acids. Germline-derived CDR1 and CDR2 are MNHEY and SVGAGI. V was pared by 5 bases and J by 7 bases, with 8 bases of the junction left unmatched. The CDR3, as DNA: TGTGCCAGCAGTCCCTGGGACAGGGGACGTAATGAGCAGTTCTTC. Translation: CASSPWDRGRNEQFF.

This clonotype was counted only a few times. The rearrangement joins TRBV29-1 to TRBJ1-2; 8 bases fit TRBD1. V gave up 7 bases and J gave up 4 bases; unmatched junction bases: 8. Germline CDR1 is SQVTM and CDR2 is ANQGSEA. CDR3 length equals 13 residues. The CDR3 loop is CSAGDRGGYGYTF. The CDR3 DNA reads as TGCAGCGCCGGAGACAGGGGTGGCTATGGCTACACCTTC. Variable domain in full (rest from reference TRBV29-1 and TRBJ1-2): SAVISQKPSRDICQRGTSLTIQCQVDSQVTMMFWYRQQPGQSLTLIATANQGSEATYESGFVIDKFPISRPNLTFSTLTVSNMSPEDSSIYLCSAGDRGGYGYTFGSGTRLTVV.

In its sample, this clonotype was seen a few times. The chain joins TRBV20-1 to TRBJ1-6; no clear D gene. Germline lookup yields CDR1 DFQATT and CDR2 SNEGSKA (reference sequence). Trimming cost V 0 bases and J 1 base, with 19 bases left between them. The CDR3 has 19 amino acids. The CDR3 reads CSARESLSPRGSYNSPLHF. The DNA for the CDR3 is TGCAGTGCTAGAGAGAGCCTCTCTCCTCGGGGATCCTATAATTCACCCCTCCACTTT.